This T cell receptor (beta chain) appears in the sequencing data of a study of beta chain features in type 1 diabetes. Germline V gives CDR1 SGHTA, CDR2 FQGNSA. CDR3 size: 13 residues. Deletions cut 1 base from V and 8 bases from J, with 11 bases between. It was via CD45RO/CCR7/CD25/CD127/CD95/CD27 that CD4+ naive, central memory, regulatory and stem cell-like memory cells were sorted. Each sorted population was over 95% pure. This clone was recorded a few times. Sequencing targeted expressed TCRB transcripts, as all isolated RNA had been reverse transcribed. TCRdb's copy holds only in-frame clones and misses some; the assay was immunoSEQ multiplex PCR. The repertoire holds around 58,000 clones, with approximately 59% as singletons.

V and J are TRBV7-2 and TRBJ1-2; D is possibly TRBD1 (5 bases). Source material: Tregs from blood. The source of this sequence is a young woman in good health. The CDR3 DNA reads TGTGCCAGCAGCTTAGTGGGGGGGGAAGGCTACACCTTC. This translates into CASSLVGGEGYTF.